The 24 T cell receptor beta chains below come from one sample, sequenced in a study of blood T cell repertoires in COVID-19. Sequencing used immunoSEQ multiplex PCR; TCRdb keeps in-frame clones, though not all of them. The sample carries approximately 150,000 clones, approximately 88% recorded once. Sample: peripheral blood. These TCRs come from a man between 60 and 70 years old with active or convalescent COVID-19.

The rearrangement joins TRBV15 to TRBJ2-7; no reliable D call. The V and J ends lost 5 bases and 0 bases respectively, with 8 bases between them. The CDR3 totals 13 residues. Germline V gives CDR1 LNHNV, CDR2 YYDKDF (reference sequence). CDR3 bases: TGTGCCACCAGCGGCCGGAGCTCCTACGAGCAGTACTTC. This translates into CATSGRSSYEQYF.

The chain joins TRBV19 to TRBJ1-1; no clear D gene. The CDR3 is 13 residues long. Germline V gene sequence: CDR1 LNHDA, CDR2 SQIVND (reference sequence). V was clipped by 2 bases and J by 1 base, with 5 bases between them. CDR3 bases: TGTGCCAGTAGTATAAACAAGAACACTGAAGCTTTCTTT. It translates to CASSINKNTEAFF.

This chain uses TRBV5-6 with TRBJ2-6; 9 positions agree with TRBD1. Germline assignment: CDR1 SGHDT and CDR2 YYEEEE. The CDR3 contains 18 residues. V gave up 2 bases and J gave up 0 bases; unmatched junction bases: 6. The CDR3 DNA sequence: TGTGCCAGCAGCTTCCGAGGGACAGGGCTCTCTGGGGCCAACGTCCTGACTTTC. This encodes CASSFRGTGLSGANVLTF.

The chain links TRBV7-2 to TRBJ1-2, with 8 bases aligning to TRBD1. Germline V gene lookup returns CDR1 SGHTA and CDR2 FQGNSA. V shed 6 bases, J shed 8 bases, and the junction held 8 bases outside the gene matches. The CDR3 runs 13 residues. The chain's CDR3 is CASRLGTGRGYTF. In DNA, the CDR3 is TGTGCCAGCAGGCTCGGGACAGGACGGGGCTACACCTTC.

The chain couples TRBV24-1 to TRBJ2-7; a possible D gene is TRBD1 (6 bases). The CDR3 extends over 14 amino acids. Germline V gene sequence: CDR1 KGHDR, CDR2 SFDVKD. The ends were cut back, 2 bases at V and 1 base at J, with 8 bases in the middle. The CDR3 spells CATSDSGTSYEQYF. DNA for the CDR3: TGTGCCACCAGTGATTCAGGGACATCCTACGAGCAGTACTTC.

In this sample, this clone turned up once. This chain uses TRBV9 with TRBJ1-5; no firm D call. Germline V CDR1 and CDR2: SGDLS, YYNGEE. This CDR3 is built from 14 residues. The V end lost 3 bases, the J end lost 0 bases, and 7 bases lay between the germline ends. In DNA form, the CDR3 reads TGTGCCAGCAGCGCCTCAGGTAGCAATCAGCCCCAGCATTTT. Its translation is CASSASGSNQPQHF.

This chain connects TRBV6-5 to TRBJ2-7; 8 nucleotides line up with TRBD2. Per germline, CDR1 MNHEY and CDR2 SVGAGI. The J segment lost 3 bases and the V segment lost 6 bases, leaving 1 base of the junction unmatched. The CDR3 length is 12 residues. The chain's CDR3 is CASRGTSYEQYF. Here the CDR3 DNA reads TGTGCCAGCAGGGGGACTAGCTACGAGCAGTACTTC.

V gene TRBV5-1 combines with J gene TRBJ1-1; 9 positions agree with TRBD1. Germline V gene sequence: CDR1 SGHRS, CDR2 YFSETQ. The CDR3 is 15 amino acids. V lost 0 bases, J lost 4 bases, and 4 bases stayed unmatched. The CDR3 sequence is CASSLAVTGGTEAFF. CDR3 DNA sequence: TGCGCCAGCAGCTTGGCAGTGACAGGGGGCACTGAAGCTTTCTTT.

The chain employs TRBV21-1 and TRBJ2-1; no DNA check was done on the table's D call, TRBD2. TRBV21-1 is a recognized pseudogene. The CDR3 covers 17 residues. The CDR3 loop reads CASSISLREEPYNEQFF. The CDR3 DNA reads as TGTGCCAGCAGCATATCCCTTCGGGAAGAACCCTACAATGAGCAGTTCTTC.

The table lists this clone with a few counts. The chain employs TRBV5-1 and TRBJ1-3, with D maybe TRBD1 (6 bases). Germline values: CDR1 SGHRS, CDR2 YFSETQ. V lost 2 bases and J lost 2, with 11 bases in between. The CDR3 spans 15 residues. The DNA of the CDR3 is TGCGCCAGCAGCTTTGGGGGCTCGGCTGGAAACACCATATATTTT. It yields the protein CASSFGGSAGNTIYF.

The chain links TRBV5-1 to TRBJ2-5; TRBD1 agrees at 7 bases. Germline V gene lookup returns CDR1 SGHRS and CDR2 YFSETQ. The CDR3 runs to 15 residues. V shed 5 bases, J shed 3 bases, and the junction held 10 bases outside the gene matches. CDR3 loop: CASSPDTGQKETQYF. CDR3 bases: TGCGCCAGCAGTCCAGATACGGGACAGAAAGAGACCCAGTACTTC.

This chain uses TRBV11-2 with TRBJ2-7; D is undetermined. Looked up from germline, CDR1 is SGHAT and CDR2 is FQNNGV. V dropped 5 bases and J dropped 4 bases, with 15 bases sitting between them. The CDR3 has 14 amino acids. Written as DNA, the CDR3 is TGTGCCAGCAGCCATCTCGCGGCAGATTACGAGCAGTACTTC. As protein: CASSHLAADYEQYF.

The rearrangement joins TRBV28 to TRBJ2-7; perhaps TRBD1 as D (6 bases). This CDR3 has 13 amino acids. Looked up from germline, CDR1 is MDHEN and CDR2 is SYDVKM. The V and J ends lost 6 bases and 7 bases respectively, with 16 bases between them. The CDR3 DNA reads TGTGCCAGCAGATCCCAGGGGATTGGGGAGCAGTACTTC. It translates to CASRSQGIGEQYF.

This clone was picked up one time. J is TRBJ1-1 and V is TRBV19; D is perhaps TRBD1 (5 bases). The CDR3 contains 14 residues. Germline V gene lookup returns CDR1 LNHDA and CDR2 SQIVND (reference sequence). The V gene lost 5 bases and the J gene lost 1 base, with 11 bases spanning the gap. CDR3 amino acids: CASSPGPRNTEAFF. In DNA, the CDR3 is TGTGCCAGTAGTCCAGGGCCACGGAACACTGAAGCTTTCTTT.

This chain connects TRBV19 to TRBJ1-2, with a possible D match to TRBD1 (6 bases). Germline V CDR1 and CDR2: LNHDA, SQIVND (reference sequence). The CDR3 covers 13 residues. Trimming removed 8 bases from V and 2 bases from J, with 12 bases in between. DNA of the CDR3: TGTGCCAGTGGACAGTCTGGAAACTATGGCTACACCTTC. Its translation: CASGQSGNYGYTF.

V and J are TRBV27 and TRBJ1-2; perhaps TRBD1 as D (6 bases). The CDR3 contains 14 residues. The germline V and J ends were trimmed by 6 bases and 8 bases, with 19 bases remaining between them. Germline V gives CDR1 MNHEY, CDR2 SMNVEV (reference sequence). CDR3 loop: CASRLQGVEGGYTF. In DNA form, the CDR3 reads TGTGCCAGCAGACTACAGGGAGTCGAGGGCGGCTACACCTTC.

The chain couples TRBV29-1 to TRBJ2-4, with D unclear. V shed 4 bases and J shed 0 bases, with 13 bases lying between them. The CDR3 has 15 residues. In germline, CDR1 is SQVTM, CDR2 ANQGSEA. The CDR3 spells CSVVDVALAKNIQYF. CDR3 nucleotides: TGCAGCGTTGTAGATGTAGCTCTAGCCAAAAACATTCAGTACTTC.

This clone was found a few times. This rearrangement joins TRBV9 to TRBJ2-1; possible D gene TRBD2, 5 bases. Trimming pared 4 bases from V and 8 bases from J, leaving 10 bases between. This CDR3 has 12 amino acids. Germline CDR1 and CDR2: SGDLS and YYNGEE. CDR3 residues: CASSPGRDEQFF. The DNA for the CDR3 is TGTGCCAGCAGCCCCGGGCGGGATGAGCAGTTCTTC.

CDR3 sequence: CASSYQGGKNIQYF. CDR3 nucleotide sequence: TGTGCCAGCAGTTACCAGGGGGGCAAAAACATTCAGTACTTC. V gene TRBV6-6 combines with J gene TRBJ2-4, with D perhaps matching TRBD1 (7 bases). CDR1 is MNHNY and CDR2 is SVGAGI in the germline V gene (reference sequence). The CDR3 is 14 amino acids. V lost 2 bases and J lost 3, with 8 bases in between.

The chain uses TRBV6-6 and TRBJ2-7, with no clear D. This CDR3 comprises 13 residues. Trimming pared 4 bases from V and 1 base from J, leaving 8 bases between. CDR1 MNHNY and CDR2 SVGAGI come from the germline V gene (reference sequence). CDR3: CASSFDKSYEQYF. DNA of the CDR3: TGTGCCAGCAGTTTCGACAAGTCCTACGAGCAGTACTTC.

The rearrangement joins TRBV5-6 to TRBJ2-5; tentative D call: TRBD1 (5 bases). Germline V gene data show CDR1 as SGHDT and CDR2 as YYEEEE. CDR3 size: 15 residues. Trimming shortened V by 0 bases and J by 5 bases, and 14 bases separated the two germline ends. For the CDR3, the DNA is TGTGCCAGCAGCTTGGAAGGGGCAAAAGGGGAGACCCAGTACTTC. The encoded protein is CASSLEGAKGETQYF.

The chain couples TRBV7-9 to TRBJ1-5; TRBD1 might be the D (5 bases). V gave up 3 bases and J gave up 2 bases, with 11 bases separating them. Looked up from germline, CDR1 is SEHNR and CDR2 is FQNEAQ (reference sequence). The CDR3 extends over 15 amino acids. The DNA of the CDR3 is TGTGCCAGCAGCTTTGGGGGAGGCGGCAATCAGCCCCAGCATTTT. It codes for CASSFGGGGNQPQHF.

This rearrangement joins TRBV7-3 to TRBJ1-1, with D tentatively TRBD1 (5 bases). Deletions cut 3 bases from V and 4 bases from J, with 9 bases between. This CDR3 comprises 13 residues. Germline V lookup: CDR1 SGHTA, CDR2 FQGTGA. As DNA, the CDR3 is TGTGCCAGCAGCTTCGGACAAGGCACTGAAGCTTTCTTT. It encodes CASSFGQGTEAFF.

The rearrangement links TRBV5-1 to TRBJ2-1; TRBD2 is a possible D gene (6 bases). CDR1 is SGHRS and CDR2 is YFSETQ in the germline V gene. With 1 base removed from V and 0 bases from J, the gap between germline ends came to 11 bases. The CDR3 has 16 residues. The CDR3 protein is CASSLSSVYSYNEQFF. The CDR3, as DNA: TGCGCCAGCAGCTTGTCTAGCGTTTACTCCTACAATGAGCAGTTCTTC.